These T cell receptor beta chains were read from a single sample in a study of human T cells and chemical hapten exposure. TCRdb processed the 5' RACE reads anew with MiXCR; each CDR3 protein has one entry. Counted here are 120,000 to 150,000 distinct CDR3 sequences, 3.5% to 5% occurring once; the ten biggest clones make up 1.3% to 1.5%. These receptors were collected from a female donor in good health. Both conserved end residues are part of each CDR3. The order of the fields is V gene, J gene, CDR3 length, clone size, D gene, CDR3 protein, CDR3 DNA. A D gene is named only where the DNA matches it firmly. For some rows the clone size is stated as once, few or many, or as a class when expanded; others skip it.

TRBV7-2,TRBJ1-2,15,-,-,CASSLAGTDPYGYTF,TGTGCCAGCAGCTTAGCCGGGACGGACCCCTATGGCTACACCTTC
TRBV27,TRBJ2-5,18,many,TRBD2,CASSSFLAGGRFGETQYF,TGTGCCAGCAGTTCTTTTCTAGCGGGGGGCCGTTTCGGGGAGACCCAGTACTTC
TRBV7-9,TRBJ2-7,12,many,-,CASSLAGNGQYF,TGTGCCAGCAGCTTAGCGGGGAATGGGCAGTACTTC
TRBV20-1,TRBJ1-6,15,many,-,CSARDRRGPNSPLHF,TGCAGTGCTAGAGATCGAAGGGGCCCGAATTCACCCCTCCACTTT
TRBV6-2/TRBV6-3,TRBJ1-1,15,many,-,CASRKARHGATEAFF,TGTGCCAGCAGGAAAGCCAGACATGGAGCCACTGAAGCTTTCTTT
TRBV25-1,TRBJ1-2,12,many,TRBD1,CASVGQGNGYTF,TGTGCCAGCGTGGGACAGGGGAATGGCTACACCTTC
TRBV4-3,TRBJ2-3,14,many,-,CASSQDVGTDTQYF,TGCGCCAGCAGCCAAGATGTCGGAACAGATACGCAGTATTTT
TRBV12-3/TRBV12-4,TRBJ1-6,16,many,TRBD1,CASSSRTGVYNSPLHF,TGTGCCAGCAGTTCGAGGACAGGGGTCTATAATTCACCCCTCCACTTT
TRBV18,TRBJ1-1,13,many,-,CASSPGSNTEAFF,TGTGCCAGCTCACCGGGTTCGAACACTGAAGCTTTCTTT
TRBV7-9,TRBJ2-2,15,medium-sized,-,CASSPGQSNTGELFF,TGTGCCAGCAGCCCAGGACAGTCGAACACCGGGGAGCTGTTTTTT
TRBV12-3/TRBV12-4,TRBJ1-1,13,many,-,CASSLSGDTEAFF,TGTGCCAGCAGTTTAAGTGGGGACACTGAAGCTTTCTTT
TRBV7-6,TRBJ1-4,14,many,-,CASSLEWKVEKLFF,TGTGCCAGCAGCTTAGAATGGAAGGTTGAAAAACTGTTTTTT
TRBV2,TRBJ1-1,13,many,TRBD1,CASTEQGGTEAFF,TGTGCCAGCACCGAACAGGGGGGGACTGAAGCTTTCTTT
TRBV20-1,TRBJ1-1,14,many,-,CSATMIAVNTEAFF,TGCAGTGCCACAATGATTGCGGTGAACACTGAAGCTTTCTTT
TRBV18,TRBJ2-3,16,few,TRBD2,CASSRAGVPTDGTQYF,TGTGCCAGCTCCCGTGCGGGGGTCCCAACAGATGGTACGCAGTATTTT
TRBV2,TRBJ1-1,13,-,-,CASSTPDPFLTFF,TGTGCCAGCAGTACTCCGGACCCTTTCCTCACTTTCTTT
TRBV6-2/TRBV6-3,TRBJ2-3,13,many,-,CASSYSQGDTQYF,TGTGCCAGCAGTTACTCGCAGGGGGATACGCAGTATTTT
TRBV29-1,TRBJ2-3,17,-,TRBD2,CSVEFARGGGGSDTQYF,TGCAGCGTTGAATTCGCCCGGGGGGGGGGCGGTTCCGATACGCAGTATTTT
TRBV25-1,TRBJ2-5,15,many,-,CASSEYFRGGETQYF,TGTGCCAGCAGTGAATATTTCCGAGGCGGTGAGACCCAGTACTTC
TRBV5-1,TRBJ2-1,17,many,TRBD1,CASSLRNRDRGDNEQFF,TGCGCCAGCAGCTTGCGCAATCGGGACAGGGGGGACAATGAGCAGTTCTTC
TRBV6-4,TRBJ2-1,13,many,-,CASSDSETMRQFF,TGTGCCAGCAGTGACTCAGAAACAATGAGGCAGTTCTTC
TRBV6-2/TRBV6-3,TRBJ2-3,19,many,TRBD2,CASSLLGASGGARTDTQYF,TGTGCCAGCAGCCTACTCGGCGCTAGCGGGGGGGCCCGCACAGATACGCAGTATTTT
TRBV4-3,TRBJ2-3,17,many,TRBD2,CASSQGWVAGTTDTQYF,TGCGCCAGCAGCCAAGGCTGGGTAGCGGGGACCACAGATACGCAGTATTTT
TRBV6-2/TRBV6-3,TRBJ1-5,15,many,-,CASRPPRGVNQPQHF,TGTGCCAGCAGGCCCCCCCGGGGCGTCAATCAGCCCCAGCATTTT
TRBV27,TRBJ1-2,13,many,-,CASSLWGNYGYTF,TGTGCCAGCAGTTTATGGGGGAACTATGGCTACACCTTC
TRBV14,TRBJ1-1,13,many,-,CASSQEGGTEAFF,TGTGCCAGCAGCCAAGAAGGTGGCACTGAAGCTTTCTTT
TRBV5-4,TRBJ2-3,14,many,-,CASSPGLNTDTQYF,TGTGCCAGCAGCCCCGGACTAAACACAGATACGCAGTATTTT
TRBV5-8,TRBJ1-6,16,-,TRBD1,CASSSIQGSYNSPLHF,TGTGCCAGCAGCTCGATACAGGGGTCCTATAATTCACCCCTCCACTTT
TRBV7-2,TRBJ2-6,20,many,TRBD2,CASSYPVGLAGGSGANVLTF,TGTGCCAGCAGCTATCCCGTCGGACTAGCGGGAGGCTCTGGGGCCAACGTCCTGACTTTC
TRBV11-1,TRBJ1-1,15,many,-,CASSSGWGMNTEAFF,TGTGCCAGCAGCTCTGGTTGGGGGATGAACACTGAAGCTTTCTTT
TRBV29-1,TRBJ1-5,13,many,TRBD1,CSVRTGIDQPQHF,TGCAGCGTAAGGACAGGGATTGATCAGCCCCAGCATTTT
TRBV5-5,TRBJ2-3,15,many,TRBD1,CASSRRTGDTDTQYF,TGTGCCAGCAGCCGCAGGACAGGGGACACAGATACGCAGTATTTT
TRBV10-3,TRBJ2-7,16,few,-,CAISDRAPQRGHEQYF,TGTGCCATCAGTGACCGGGCTCCTCAGCGCGGTCACGAGCAGTACTTC
TRBV20-1,TRBJ2-5,13,many,TRBD2,CSARGLAGETQYF,TGCAGTGCTAGGGGACTAGCGGGGGAGACCCAGTACTTC